This entry lists 26 T cell receptor beta chains sequenced from one sample in a study of CD8 T cells in ankylosing spondylitis. TCRdb passed the 5' RACE reads through MiXCR, listing each CDR3 protein once. The table shows around 180,000 distinct CDR3 sequences, with 10% to 15% occurring only once. Sequenced sample: blood, either unsorted or a sorted T cell fraction (not recorded which). These receptors were obtained from a female donor with ankylosing spondylitis or in good health (not recorded which).

Regarding this clonotype: It may be a read error: a sequence one base away is much more abundant. The chain combines TRBV12-3 or TRBV12-4 with TRBJ2-1; 7 bases are shared with TRBD2. V gave up 8 bases and J gave up 6 bases; unmatched junction bases: 10. This CDR3 has 14 amino acids. The CDR3 region is CASQSGKGCNEQFF. DNA for the CDR3: TGTGCCAGCCAGAGCGGGAAGGGGTGCAATGAGCAGTTCTTC.

This clonotype was seen many times. The chain links TRBV5-1 to TRBJ1-2; D gene uncertain. This CDR3 is built from 13 residues. The germline V gene has CDR1 SGHRS and CDR2 YFSETQ. V lost 3 bases and J lost 3, with 9 bases in between. Here the CDR3 DNA reads TGCGCCAGCAGCTACGAACAGTACTATGGCTACACCTTC. Translated: CASSYEQYYGYTF. The full variable domain, rest sourced from reference TRBV5-1 and TRBJ1-2, is KAGVTQTPRYLIKTRGQQVTLSCSPISGHRSVSWYQQTPGQGLQFLFEYFSETQRNKGNFPGRFSGRQFSNSRSEMNVSTLELGDSALYLCASSYEQYYGYTFGSGTRLTVV.

This clonotype was recorded many times. This chain links TRBV28 with TRBJ1-6; 7 bases are a match to TRBD1. J gave up 12 bases and V 4 bases, and 9 bases lay outside the gene matches. In germline, CDR1 is MDHEN, CDR2 SYDVKM. The CDR3 spans 14 residues. CDR3 sequence: CASSSSTGVGPLHF. CDR3 DNA: TGTGCCAGCAGTTCCTCTACAGGGGTTGGACCCCTCCACTTT.

This clonotype showed up many times. The chain couples TRBV6-2 or TRBV6-3 to TRBJ2-7, with 8 bases aligning to TRBD1. This CDR3 has 15 residues. Germline V CDR1 and CDR2: MNHEY, SVGEGT. Losses at the gene ends were 5 bases for V and 3 bases for J; bases not matched to a gene: 9. The CDR3 protein is CASSDVGTGLYEQYF. The DNA for the CDR3 is TGTGCCAGCAGTGATGTCGGGACAGGCCTCTACGAGCAGTACTTC.

There are a few counts of this clonotype. The V call is TRBV6-2 or TRBV6-3, the J call TRBJ2-3; D uncertain. The CDR3 runs 14 residues. Between the trimmed V and J ends, which lost 6 bases and 3 bases, there was a span of 13 bases. The germline CDR1 and CDR2 sequences are MNHEY and SVGEGT. CDR3 residues: CASRIEAITDTQYF. CDR3 DNA: TGTGCCAGCAGAATAGAGGCCATTACAGATACGCAGTATTTT.

This clonotype was seen at least ten times. V and J are TRBV4-3 and TRBJ1-1, with D uncertain. V was trimmed by 8 bases and J by 1 base, leaving 11 bases between them. The CDR3 extends over 13 amino acids. Germline loops: CDR1 LGHNA, CDR2 YSLEER. CDR3 bases: TGCGCCAGCGCCGAAGGCCGGAACACTGAAGCTTTCTTT. Amino acid sequence: CASAEGRNTEAFF.

The chain joins TRBV7-2 to TRBJ2-3; no reliable D call. Germline values: CDR1 SGHTA, CDR2 FQGNSA. The V and J ends lost 1 base and 0 bases respectively, with 5 bases between them. This CDR3 spans 14 amino acids. CDR3: CASSLGSSTDTQYF. For the CDR3, the DNA is TGTGCCAGCAGCTTAGGGTCGAGCACAGATACGCAGTATTTT.

The J gene is TRBJ2-7, the V gene TRBV12-5; possible D gene TRBD1, 6 bases. V lost 3 bases to trimming and J lost 3 bases, with 12 bases between them. Germline CDR1 is LGHNT and CDR2 is FRNRAP. CDR3 size: 14 residues. In DNA form, the CDR3 reads TGTGCTAGTGGTTTTACCGGGACACTCTACGAGCAGTACTTC. Its translation is CASGFTGTLYEQYF.

This clonotype was seen repeatedly, ten times or more. CDR3 residues: CASSLSPWGTEAFF. In DNA form, the CDR3 reads TGTGCCAGCAGTTTATCCCCATGGGGGACTGAAGCTTTCTTT. The chain is built from TRBV27 and TRBJ1-1; tentative D call: TRBD1 (5 bases). V lost 0 bases and J lost 5, with 10 bases in between. Germline V lookup: CDR1 MNHEY, CDR2 SMNVEV (reference sequence). The CDR3 length is 14 residues.

This clonotype has at least ten counts. The chain is built from TRBV5-1 and TRBJ2-1; D possibly matches TRBD1 or TRBD2 (5 bases each). Trimming cost V 2 bases and J 8 bases, with 17 bases left between them. The CDR3 is made up of 15 amino acids. Germline V CDR1 and CDR2: SGHRS, YFSETQ. The CDR3 DNA reads TGCGCCAGCAGCTTTAAGGGACGACTTGTCGATGAGCAGTTCTTC. Translating it yields CASSFKGRLVDEQFF.

This clonotype was detected ten times or more. The chain joins TRBV20-1 to TRBJ2-7; 9 bases are a match to TRBD2. This CDR3 region has 19 residues. V lost 0 bases, J lost 1 base, and 16 bases stayed unmatched. The germline V gene has CDR1 DFQATT and CDR2 SNEGSKA (reference sequence). CDR3 amino acids: CSARDVWSLAGGTSYEQYF. The CDR3, as DNA: TGCAGTGCTAGAGATGTGTGGAGCCTCGCGGGGGGGACATCCTACGAGCAGTACTTC.

This clonotype was seen ten or more times. The V gene is TRBV7-9, the J gene TRBJ1-2; D gene uncertain. This CDR3 comprises 9 residues. V lost 5 bases to trimming and J lost 8 bases, with 3 bases between them. Per the germline V gene, CDR1 is SEHNR and CDR2 is FQNEAQ (reference sequence). The CDR3 sequence: CASSNGYTF. The CDR3 nucleotides are TGTGCCAGCAGCAACGGCTACACCTTC.

The chain is built from TRBV12-3 or TRBV12-4 and TRBJ2-1, with D unclear. The CDR3 length is 13 residues. V lost 3 bases, J lost 3 bases, and 6 bases lay in between. The CDR3 here is CASSFEDYNEQFF. The CDR3 region has the DNA TGTGCCAGCAGTTTCGAGGACTACAATGAGCAGTTCTTC.

This clonotype was seen many times. The chain carries TRBV7-2 and TRBJ2-7; 10 nucleotides match TRBD2. The J segment lost 0 bases and the V segment lost 5 bases, leaving 4 bases of the junction unmatched. Per germline, CDR1 SGHTA and CDR2 FQGNSA. The CDR3 length is 15 residues. CDR3 protein: CASSPGLAASYEQYF. Written as DNA, the CDR3 is TGTGCCAGCAGCCCTGGACTAGCGGCCTCCTACGAGCAGTACTTC.

At least ten counts were recorded for this clonotype. CDR3 sequence: CATSDSGTLTDTQYF. In nucleotides, the CDR3 is TGTGCCACCAGTGATTCCGGGACACTCACAGATACGCAGTATTTT. The V and J genes are TRBV24-1 and TRBJ2-3, with a possible D match to TRBD1 (6 bases). Trimming shortened V by 2 bases and J by 2 bases, and 10 bases separated the two germline ends. The CDR3 sequence is 15 residues long. From germline, CDR1 is KGHDR and CDR2 SFDVKD.

This clonotype turned up a few times. The J gene is TRBJ2-1, the V gene TRBV7-8; 8 bases line up with TRBD1. This CDR3 comprises 14 residues. CDR1 and CDR2 (germline): SGHVS, FQNEAQ. The J segment lost 5 bases and the V segment lost 6 bases, leaving 6 bases of the junction unmatched. CDR3 region: CASSNYRGDNEQFF. The CDR3 nucleotides read TGTGCCAGCAGTAACTACAGGGGGGACAATGAGCAGTTCTTC.

By sample share, this clonotype is medium-sized. The rearrangement links TRBV27 to TRBJ1-5; D unresolved. Germline CDR1 is MNHEY and CDR2 is SMNVEV (reference sequence). V shed 4 bases and J shed 0 bases, with 10 bases lying between them. This CDR3 region has 15 residues. The CDR3 region has the DNA TGTGCCAGCAGTTCTCGGGGTGGTAGCAATCAGCCCCAGCATTTT. Residues: CASSSRGGSNQPQHF.

This clonotype turned up a few times. The V and J genes are TRBV19 and TRBJ2-5; D gene unclear. V was trimmed by 3 bases and J by 5 bases, leaving 10 bases between them. Germline V gene data show CDR1 as LNHDA and CDR2 as SQIVND (reference sequence). This CDR3 has 13 amino acids. CDR3 sequence reads: CASSIPPGETQYF. The CDR3 DNA reads as TGTGCCAGTAGTATCCCTCCCGGGGAGACCCAGTACTTC.

This clonotype was observed many times. The CDR3 DNA follows: TGTGCCAGCAGCCAATCGGGGTATGAAGCTTTCTTT. It yields the protein CASSQSGYEAFF. The rearrangement uses TRBV16 and TRBJ1-1; no reliable D call. Germline-derived CDR1 and CDR2 are KGHSY and FQNENV. The CDR3 totals 12 residues. The germline V and J ends were trimmed by 0 bases and 7 bases, with 6 bases remaining between them.

The rearrangement links TRBV6-5 to TRBJ2-2; tentatively, D is TRBD2 (5 bases). This CDR3 spans 18 amino acids. Trimming cost V 5 bases and J 5 bases, with 24 bases left between them. Germline values: CDR1 MNHEY, CDR2 SVGAGI. The CDR3 DNA reads as TGTGCCAGCAGTAACCACCGGCGAGGGAACCTCGGGACCGGGGAGCTGTTTTTT. As protein: CASSNHRRGNLGTGELFF.

As to this clonotype: A much larger clone differs by one base, so this may be a read error. The chain is built from TRBV5-6 and TRBJ1-2, with a weak D call TRBD1 (5 bases). V dropped 4 bases and J dropped 4 bases, with 17 bases sitting between them. The CDR3 runs 15 residues. Germline V CDR1 and CDR2: SGHDT, YYEEEE. CDR3 in DNA: TGTGCCAGCAGCCGGGGGGAGAACCCTGGCTATGGCTACACCTTC. It translates to CASSRGENPGYGYTF.

The rearrangement links TRBV30 to TRBJ1-1; D uncertain. CDR3 size: 11 residues. The V and J ends lost 4 bases and 6 bases respectively, with 9 bases between them. Looked up from germline, CDR1 is GTSNPN and CDR2 is SVGIG (reference sequence). The CDR3 DNA sequence: TGTGCCTGGACCACATTCGCTGAAGCTTTCTTT. As protein: CAWTTFAEAFF.

At least ten counts were recorded for this clonotype. The V and J genes are TRBV20-1 and TRBJ1-2; possibly TRBD1 for D (5 bases). The CDR3 length is 15 residues. Trimming left V 7 bases short and J 4 bases short, with 22 bases between. CDR1 DFQATT and CDR2 SNEGSKA come from the germline V gene (reference sequence). CDR3 loop: CSGTTHRVGAYGYTF. The DNA for the CDR3 is TGCAGTGGTACTACACACAGAGTAGGGGCCTATGGCTACACCTTC.

Comment on this clonotype: A read error may be the cause here, since a much bigger clone is one base away. The chain has TRBV28 and TRBJ1-6; 7 nucleotides align to TRBD1. CDR1 is MDHEN, CDR2 SYDVKM, per germline. The CDR3 consists of 14 residues. The J segment lost 12 bases and the V segment lost 6 bases, leaving 11 bases of the junction unmatched. CDR3 bases: TGTGCCAGCAGCCCAGCAGGGGGAGGGTTACCCCTCCACTTT. Translating it yields CASSPAGGGLPLHF.

V usage is TRBV20-1 and J usage is TRBJ1-2, with 9 bases fitting TRBD1. J lost 8 bases, V lost 6 bases, and 10 bases had no gene match. The germline V gene has CDR1 DFQATT and CDR2 SNEGSKA (reference sequence). The CDR3 is 13 residues long. The CDR3 loop reads CSAPGTGLSGYTF. The CDR3 nucleotides are TGCAGTGCCCCCGGGACAGGGTTGAGCGGCTACACCTTC.

This clonotype was counted at least ten times. The V and J genes are TRBV12-3 or TRBV12-4 and TRBJ1-6, with TRBD1 identical over 8 bases. Trimming at V came to 3 bases and at J to 13 bases, leaving 8 bases not matched to a gene. The CDR3 length is 14 residues. CDR3 sequence reads: CASSLGTGPFPLHF. In DNA form, the CDR3 reads TGTGCCAGCAGTTTGGGGACAGGCCCCTTTCCCCTCCACTTT.